Given below is one T cell receptor beta chain in context. Its cognate antigen is unknown. The data are from a study of cytomegalovirus exposure and HLA in healthy donors. PCR used 60 Vbeta primers and 13 Jbeta primers. TCRdb's copy holds only in-frame clones and misses some; the assay was immunoSEQ multiplex PCR. The profile shows under 150,000 clones, 74% of them singletons. Study-level results: In a later analysis, productive TCRs from donors in an Asian-associated ancestry cluster reportedly carried fewer N-insertions than the cohort mean.

Germline CDR1 is SGHTA and CDR2 is FQGNSA. J lost 5 bases, V lost 1 base, and 4 bases had no gene match. CDR3 length: 16 amino acids. The J gene is TRBJ2-2, the V gene TRBV7-2; 10 bases are shared with TRBD2. This receptor was identified in a woman between 40 and 50 years old in good health and CMV-seropositive. Sample: PBMCs. CDR3 sequence: CASSLVPAGGTGELFF. The DNA of the CDR3 is TGTGCCAGCAGCTTAGTGCCAGCGGGGGGGACCGGGGAGCTGTTTTTT.